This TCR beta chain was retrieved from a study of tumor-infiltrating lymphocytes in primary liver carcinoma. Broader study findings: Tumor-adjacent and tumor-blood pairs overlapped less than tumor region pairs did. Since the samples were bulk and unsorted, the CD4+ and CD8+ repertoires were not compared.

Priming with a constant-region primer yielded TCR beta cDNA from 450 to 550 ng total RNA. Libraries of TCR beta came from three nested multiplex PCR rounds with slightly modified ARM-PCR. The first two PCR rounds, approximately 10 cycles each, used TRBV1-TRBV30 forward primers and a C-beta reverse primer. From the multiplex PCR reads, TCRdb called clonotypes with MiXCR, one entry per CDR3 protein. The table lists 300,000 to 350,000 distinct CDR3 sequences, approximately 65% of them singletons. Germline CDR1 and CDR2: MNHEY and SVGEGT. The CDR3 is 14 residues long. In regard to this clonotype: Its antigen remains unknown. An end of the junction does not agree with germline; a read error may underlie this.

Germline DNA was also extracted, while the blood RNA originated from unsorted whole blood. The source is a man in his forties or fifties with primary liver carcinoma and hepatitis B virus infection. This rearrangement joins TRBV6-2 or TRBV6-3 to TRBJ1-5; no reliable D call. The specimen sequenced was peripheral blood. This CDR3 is CASNYSQGNQPQHF. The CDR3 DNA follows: TGTGCCAGCAATTACTCCCAGGGCAATCAGCCCCAGCATTTT.